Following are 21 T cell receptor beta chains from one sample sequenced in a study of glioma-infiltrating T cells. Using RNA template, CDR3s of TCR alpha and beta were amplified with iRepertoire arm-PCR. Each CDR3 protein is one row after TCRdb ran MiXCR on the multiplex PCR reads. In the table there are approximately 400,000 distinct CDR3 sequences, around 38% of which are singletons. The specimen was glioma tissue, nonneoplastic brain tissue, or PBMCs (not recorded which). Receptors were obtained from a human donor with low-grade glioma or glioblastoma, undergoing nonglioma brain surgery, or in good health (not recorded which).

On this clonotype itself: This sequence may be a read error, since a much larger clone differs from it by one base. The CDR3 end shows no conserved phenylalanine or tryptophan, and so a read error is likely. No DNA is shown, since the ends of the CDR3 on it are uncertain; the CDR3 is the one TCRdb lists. This chain's CDR3 is CASSLVDQSTHTV. The V gene is TRBV7-2, the J gene TRBJ2-3. The CDR3 is 13 amino acids long, termini counted. Per the germline V gene, CDR1 is SGHTA and CDR2 is FQGNSA.

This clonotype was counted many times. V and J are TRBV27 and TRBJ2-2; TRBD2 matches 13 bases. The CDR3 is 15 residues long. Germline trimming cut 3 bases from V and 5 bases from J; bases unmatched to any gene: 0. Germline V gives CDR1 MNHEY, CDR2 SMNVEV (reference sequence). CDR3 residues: CASSLGLAGTGELFF. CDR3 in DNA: TGTGCCAGCAGTTTGGGACTAGCGGGGACCGGGGAGCTGTTTTTT.

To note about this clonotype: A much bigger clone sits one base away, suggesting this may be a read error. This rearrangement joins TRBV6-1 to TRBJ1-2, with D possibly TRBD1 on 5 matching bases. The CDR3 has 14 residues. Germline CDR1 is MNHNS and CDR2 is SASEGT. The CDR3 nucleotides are TGTGTCAGCAGTCCACCCGGGGGGTTCTATGGCTACACCTTC. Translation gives CVSSPPGGFYGYTF.

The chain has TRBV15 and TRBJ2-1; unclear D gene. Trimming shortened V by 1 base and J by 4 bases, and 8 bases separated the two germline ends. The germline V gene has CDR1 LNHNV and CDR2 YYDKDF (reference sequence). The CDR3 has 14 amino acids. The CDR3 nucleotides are TGTGCCACCAGCAGAGCGTGTCCGTACAATGAGCAGTTCTTC. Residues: CATSRACPYNEQFF.

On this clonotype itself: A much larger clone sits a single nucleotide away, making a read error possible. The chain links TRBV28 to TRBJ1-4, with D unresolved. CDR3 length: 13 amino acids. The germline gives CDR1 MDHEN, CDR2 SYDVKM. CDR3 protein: CTSRSWTNEKLFF. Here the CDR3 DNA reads TGTACCAGCAGGAGTTGGACTAATGAAAAACTGTTTTTT.

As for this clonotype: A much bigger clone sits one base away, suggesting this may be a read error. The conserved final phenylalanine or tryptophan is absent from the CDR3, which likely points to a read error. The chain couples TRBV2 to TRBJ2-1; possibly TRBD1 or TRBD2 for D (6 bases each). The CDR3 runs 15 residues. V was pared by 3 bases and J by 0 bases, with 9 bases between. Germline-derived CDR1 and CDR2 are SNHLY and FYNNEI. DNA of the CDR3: TGTGCCAGCAGTGAGCGGGACAACTCCTACAATGAGCAGTTCCTC. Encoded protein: CASSERDNSYNEQFL.

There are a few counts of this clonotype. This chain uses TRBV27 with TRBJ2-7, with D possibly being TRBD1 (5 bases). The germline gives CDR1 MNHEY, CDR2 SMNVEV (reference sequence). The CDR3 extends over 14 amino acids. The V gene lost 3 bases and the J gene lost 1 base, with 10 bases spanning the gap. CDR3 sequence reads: CASSFVAGSYEQYF. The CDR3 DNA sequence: TGTGCCAGCAGTTTCGTTGCAGGGTCCTACGAGCAGTACTTC.

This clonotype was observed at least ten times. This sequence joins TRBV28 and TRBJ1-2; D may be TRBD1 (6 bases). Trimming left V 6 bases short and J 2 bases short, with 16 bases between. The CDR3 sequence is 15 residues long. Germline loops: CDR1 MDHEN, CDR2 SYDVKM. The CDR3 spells CASRPNRAINYGYTF. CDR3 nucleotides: TGTGCCAGCAGGCCAAACAGGGCTATCAACTATGGCTACACCTTC.

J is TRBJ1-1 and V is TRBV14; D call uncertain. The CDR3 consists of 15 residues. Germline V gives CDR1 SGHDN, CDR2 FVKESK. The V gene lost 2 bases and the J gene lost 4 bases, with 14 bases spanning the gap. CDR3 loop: CASSQRRVVGTEAFF. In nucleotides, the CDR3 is TGTGCCAGCAGCCAACGTAGGGTAGTCGGCACTGAAGCTTTCTTT.

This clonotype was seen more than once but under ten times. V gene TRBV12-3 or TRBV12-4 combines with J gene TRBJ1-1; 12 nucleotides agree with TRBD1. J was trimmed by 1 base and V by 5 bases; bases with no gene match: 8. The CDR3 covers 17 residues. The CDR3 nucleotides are TGTGCCAGCAGTCCACGAGGGACAGGGGGCAGGAACACTGAAGCTTTCTTT. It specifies CASSPRGTGGRNTEAFF.

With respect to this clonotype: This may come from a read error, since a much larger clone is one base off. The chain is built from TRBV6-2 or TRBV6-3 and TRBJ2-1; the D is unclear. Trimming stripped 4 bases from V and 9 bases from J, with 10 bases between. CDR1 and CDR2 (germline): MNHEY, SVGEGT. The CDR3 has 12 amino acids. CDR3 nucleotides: TGTGCCAGCAGTTCCAGCCGGAGTGAGCAGTTCTTC. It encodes CASSSSRSEQFF.

The CDR3 DNA reads TGCAGCGTTGTAGGCAGAGGGAACACTGAAGCTTTCTTT. Translated: CSVVGRGNTEAFF. This chain links TRBV29-1 with TRBJ1-1; D is unclear. Trimming stripped 4 bases from V and 1 base from J, with 10 bases between. This CDR3 region has 13 residues. The V gene's germline CDR1 is SQVTM and CDR2 ANQGSEA.

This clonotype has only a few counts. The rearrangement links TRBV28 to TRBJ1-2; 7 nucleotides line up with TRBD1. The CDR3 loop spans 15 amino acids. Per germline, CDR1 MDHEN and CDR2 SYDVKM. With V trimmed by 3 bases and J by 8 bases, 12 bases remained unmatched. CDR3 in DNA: TGTGCCAGCAGTTTTGGGACAGCTATGGCAAAGGGCTACACCTTC. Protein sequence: CASSFGTAMAKGYTF.

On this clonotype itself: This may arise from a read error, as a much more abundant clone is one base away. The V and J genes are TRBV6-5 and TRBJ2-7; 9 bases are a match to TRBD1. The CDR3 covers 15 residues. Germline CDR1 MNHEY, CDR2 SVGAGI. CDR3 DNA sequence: TGTGTCAGCAGTCAACCGGGACAGGGCTCCTACGAGCAGTACTTC. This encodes CVSSQPGQGSYEQYF.

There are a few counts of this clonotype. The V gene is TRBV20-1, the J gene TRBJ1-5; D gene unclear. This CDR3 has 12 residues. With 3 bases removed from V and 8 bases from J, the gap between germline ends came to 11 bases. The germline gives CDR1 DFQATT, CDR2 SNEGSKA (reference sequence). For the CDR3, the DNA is TGCAGTGCTAGTAGACGACTTGAGCCCCAGCATTTT. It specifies CSASRRLEPQHF.

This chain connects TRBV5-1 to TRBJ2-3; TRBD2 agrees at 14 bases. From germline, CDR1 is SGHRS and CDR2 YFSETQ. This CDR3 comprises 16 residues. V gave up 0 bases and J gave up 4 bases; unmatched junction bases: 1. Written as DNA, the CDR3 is TGCGCCAGCAGCTTGGGGGGACTAGCGGGAGCAGATACGCAGTATTTT. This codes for CASSLGGLAGADTQYF.

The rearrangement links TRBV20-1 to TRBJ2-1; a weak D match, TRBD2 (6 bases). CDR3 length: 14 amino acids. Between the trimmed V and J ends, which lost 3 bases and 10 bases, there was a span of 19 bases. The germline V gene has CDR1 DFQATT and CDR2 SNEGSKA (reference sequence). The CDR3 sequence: CSARGPNKDYEQFF. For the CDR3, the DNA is TGCAGTGCTAGGGGACCAAATAAGGACTACGAGCAGTTCTTC.

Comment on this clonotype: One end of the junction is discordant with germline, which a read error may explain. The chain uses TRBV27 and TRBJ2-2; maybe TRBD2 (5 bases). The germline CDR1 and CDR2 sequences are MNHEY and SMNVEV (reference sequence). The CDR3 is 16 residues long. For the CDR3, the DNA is TGTGCCAGCAGTTTAATCGGATTCGCGAACAACGGGGAGCTGTTGTTT. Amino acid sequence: CASSLIGFANNGELLF.

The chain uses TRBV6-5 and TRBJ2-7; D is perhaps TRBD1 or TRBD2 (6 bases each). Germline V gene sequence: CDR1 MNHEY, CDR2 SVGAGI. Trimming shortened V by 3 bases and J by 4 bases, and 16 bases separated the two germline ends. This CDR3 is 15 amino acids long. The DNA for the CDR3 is TGTGCCAGCAGTTATACAGGGACTTTGAGATACGAGCAGTACTTC. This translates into CASSYTGTLRYEQYF.

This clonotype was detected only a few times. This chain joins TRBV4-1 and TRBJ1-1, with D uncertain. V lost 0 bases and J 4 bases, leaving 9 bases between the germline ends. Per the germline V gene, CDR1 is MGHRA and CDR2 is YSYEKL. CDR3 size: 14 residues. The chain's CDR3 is CASSQDLEGTEAFF. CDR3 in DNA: TGCGCCAGCAGCCAAGATCTGGAGGGCACTGAAGCTTTCTTT.

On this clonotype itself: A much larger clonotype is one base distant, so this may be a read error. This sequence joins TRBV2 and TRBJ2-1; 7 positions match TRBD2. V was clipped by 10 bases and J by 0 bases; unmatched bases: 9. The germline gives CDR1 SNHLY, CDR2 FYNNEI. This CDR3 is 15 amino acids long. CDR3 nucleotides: TGTGCCACCCAATCTGGCGGGAGCTCCTACAATGAGCAGTTCTTC. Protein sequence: CATQSGGSSYNEQFF.